The next 20 T cell receptor beta chains were all read from a single sample in a study of T cell clones after liver transplantation. Sequencing was performed with immunoSEQ multiplex PCR; in TCRdb, only in-frame clones are kept and a portion is missing. This table has 75,000 to 95,000 clones, roughly 80% appearing once. Sample: CD4+ T cells from blood, taken 48 months after liver transplant. The receptors here all came from a human patient who received a liver transplant. Some T cells may arise from the graft donor.

This clone was counted a few times. CDR3 sequence (DNA): TGTGCCAGTAGTATAGATCATTGGGCAGGGGGATACAATGAGCAGTTCTTC. Protein product: CASSIDHWAGGYNEQFF. The rearrangement joins TRBV19 to TRBJ2-1; 7 bases are shared with TRBD1. The CDR3 consists of 17 residues. V lost 0 bases to trimming and J lost 4 bases; unmatched junction nucleotides: 9. Germline V gives CDR1 LNHDA, CDR2 SQIVND (reference sequence). The complete variable domain, with remaining parts taken from reference TRBV19 and TRBJ2-1, reads DGGITQSPKYLFRKEGQNVTLSCEQNLNHDAMYWYRQDPGQGLRLIYYSQIVNDFQKGDIAEGYSVSREKKESFPLTVTSAQKNPTAFYLCASSIDHWAGGYNEQFFGPGTRLTVL.

The rearrangement links TRBV19 to TRBJ1-4; D might be TRBD1 (5 bases). Trimming took off 6 bases at V and 8 bases at J, with 13 bases between the two ends. This CDR3 has 13 residues. The germline CDR1 and CDR2 sequences are LNHDA and SQIVND (reference sequence). In DNA form, the CDR3 reads TGTGCCAGTAGGATGGCGGGGGGAGAAAAACTGTTTTTT. Its translation is CASRMAGGEKLFF.

Concerning this clone: The same CDR3 is also encoded by other DNA sequences in this sample. The chain links TRBV18 to TRBJ1-2; possibly TRBD1 for D (5 bases). This CDR3 is 12 amino acids long. Germline values: CDR1 KGHSH, CDR2 LQKENI. V was clipped by 3 bases and J by 8 bases, with 10 bases between them. The CDR3 spells CASSPGDGGYTF. As DNA, the CDR3 is TGTGCCAGCTCACCGGGGGATGGCGGCTACACCTTC.

CDR3 sequence (DNA): TGTGCCAGCAGCTTATTCCCAGGGCGGGGAGTGGGCGCCAATGAGCAGTTCTTC. It specifies CASSLFPGRGVGANEQFF. J is TRBJ2-1 and V is TRBV7-3, with D maybe TRBD2 (6 bases). This CDR3 is 18 amino acids long. Looked up from germline, CDR1 is SGHTA and CDR2 is FQGTGA. The V end lost 2 bases, the J end lost 6 bases, and 23 bases lay between the germline ends.

The rearrangement uses TRBV30 and TRBJ2-5; tentative D call: TRBD2 (5 bases). Germline V gene sequence: CDR1 GTSNPN, CDR2 SVGIG (reference sequence). The CDR3 length is 16 residues. The V end lost 2 bases, the J end lost 2 bases, and 18 bases lay between the germline ends. DNA of the CDR3: TGTGCCTGGAGTCAAACCCCGGGGTCGGGACAAGAGACCCAGTACTTC. It is translated as CAWSQTPGSGQETQYF.

This clone was counted between two and nine times. This chain uses TRBV4-1 with TRBJ1-6, with 7 bases matching TRBD1. The V segment lost 0 bases and the J segment 7 bases; nucleotides outside the gene matches: 6. CDR1 is MGHRA, CDR2 YSYEKL, per germline. The CDR3 contains 16 residues. In DNA, the CDR3 is TGCGCCAGCAGCCAAGATTTACAGGGGCGAAATTCACCCCTCCACTTT. It is translated as CASSQDLQGRNSPLHF.

The chain joins TRBV18 to TRBJ1-6; D is possibly TRBD1 (5 bases). Trimming removed 1 base at V and 5 bases at J, with 9 bases between. CDR3 length equals 15 residues. The V gene's germline CDR1 is KGHSH and CDR2 LQKENI. The DNA of the CDR3 is TGTGCCAGCTCACCACGGGGGGTTAATAATTCACCCCTCCACTTT. It encodes CASSPRGVNNSPLHF.

V gene TRBV13 combines with J gene TRBJ2-7; D is possibly TRBD1 or TRBD2 (5 bases each). The germline V gene has CDR1 PRHDT and CDR2 FYEKMQ (reference sequence). Trimming removed 1 base from V and 1 base from J, with 14 bases in between. The CDR3 runs 16 residues. The CDR3 sequence is CASSLARGAMSYEQYF. CDR3 bases: TGTGCCAGCAGCTTAGCTAGGGGAGCGATGTCCTACGAGCAGTACTTC. Using reference TRBV13 and TRBJ2-7 for the parts outside the CDR3, the full variable domain is AAGVIQSPRHLIKEKRETATLKCYPIPRHDTVYWYQQGPGQDPQFLISFYEKMQSDKGSIPDRFSAQQFSDYHSELNMSSLELGDSALYFCASSLARGAMSYEQYFGPGTRLTVT.

The chain is built from TRBV7-2 and TRBJ2-5; no firm D call. There are 13 residues in the CDR3. V dropped 0 bases and J dropped 6 bases, with 8 bases sitting between them. Per germline, CDR1 SGHTA and CDR2 FQGNSA. The CDR3 nucleotides are TGTGCCAGCAGCTTAGCGGACCGGAAGACCCAGTACTTC. This translates into CASSLADRKTQYF.

This chain joins TRBV2 and TRBJ1-5, with TRBD1 identical over 10 bases. V was pared by 6 bases and J by 2 bases, with 4 bases of the junction left unmatched. The CDR3 runs to 15 residues. Per germline, CDR1 SNHLY and CDR2 FYNNEI. CDR3 nucleotide sequence: TGTGCCAGCAGACGGGACAGGGGTGGCAATCAGCCCCAGCATTTT. Encoded protein: CASRRDRGGNQPQHF.

This CDR3 reads CAWSPGENTEAFF. The CDR3 DNA sequence: TGTGCCTGGAGTCCGGGGGAGAACACTGAAGCTTTCTTT. The rearrangement uses TRBV30 and TRBJ1-1, with D possibly matching TRBD1 (5 bases). CDR3 length: 13 amino acids. V dropped 2 bases and J dropped 1 base, with 8 bases sitting between them. Germline V gene data show CDR1 as GTSNPN and CDR2 as SVGIG (reference sequence).

The chain carries TRBV29-1 and TRBJ2-3, with TRBD2 as a possible D gene (6 bases). The CDR3 extends over 13 amino acids. The germline V gene has CDR1 SQVTM and CDR2 ANQGSEA. V was clipped by 4 bases and J by 6 bases, with 14 bases between them. The DNA of the CDR3 is TGCAGCGTTGCACGGACGGGAGCGGATACGCAGTATTTT. Protein sequence: CSVARTGADTQYF.

This chain connects TRBV4-3 to TRBJ2-1, with no clear D. Trimming cost V 6 bases and J 7 bases, with 7 bases left between them. This CDR3 spans 11 amino acids. The germline gives CDR1 LGHNA, CDR2 YSLEER. CDR3 in amino acids: CASRAGNEQFF. CDR3 DNA: TGCGCCAGCAGAGCTGGGAATGAGCAGTTCTTC.

The chain carries TRBV7-8 and TRBJ1-4, with D unresolved. Per germline, CDR1 SGHVS and CDR2 FQNEAQ. CDR3 length: 12 residues. Between the trimmed V and J ends, which lost 4 bases and 4 bases, there was a span of 4 bases. The CDR3 nucleotides are TGTGCCAGCAGCTCACGTAATGAAAAACTGTTTTTT. It encodes CASSSRNEKLFF.

The genes are TRBV11-3 and TRBJ2-5; the D gene is possibly TRBD1 (6 bases). This CDR3 spans 17 amino acids. Looked up from germline, CDR1 is SGHNT and CDR2 is YENEEA. Deletions cut 5 bases from V and 2 bases from J, with 21 bases between. The CDR3 region has the DNA TGTGCCAGCAGCCTTGGGGCTTCGGGACACACTCAAGAGACCCAGTACTTC. Its translation is CASSLGASGHTQETQYF.

The chain recombines TRBV7-3 with TRBJ2-4; TRBD2 is a possible D gene (7 bases). Germline V gives CDR1 SGHTA, CDR2 FQGTGA. CDR3 length: 16 residues. The ends were cut back, 4 bases at V and 7 bases at J, with 20 bases in the middle. The CDR3 loop reads CASSYGPTGGQNIQYF. Here the CDR3 DNA reads TGTGCCAGCAGCTACGGTCCCACGGGGGGCCAGAACATTCAGTACTTC.

The chain employs TRBV7-3 and TRBJ2-3; 7 bases match TRBD1. The J segment lost 4 bases and the V segment lost 5 bases, leaving 6 bases of the junction unmatched. The CDR3 contains 14 residues. Germline-derived CDR1 and CDR2 are SGHTA and FQGTGA. The chain's CDR3 is CASSNRQGADTQYF. The CDR3 DNA reads as TGTGCCAGCAGCAACCGACAGGGAGCAGATACGCAGTATTTT.

V usage is TRBV5-1 and J usage is TRBJ1-1; the D is unclear. Trimming took 4 bases from V and 5 from J, leaving 18 bases between them. Germline loops: CDR1 SGHRS, CDR2 YFSETQ. The CDR3 covers 15 residues. CDR3 sequence: CASSRPGSNVTEAFF. DNA for the CDR3: TGCGCCAGCAGCCGTCCAGGTTCCAATGTTACTGAAGCTTTCTTT.

The chain uses TRBV5-1 and TRBJ2-5, with D possibly being TRBD1 (6 bases). V was pared by 4 bases and J by 5 bases, with 18 bases between. The CDR3 has 15 amino acids. Germline assignment: CDR1 SGHRS and CDR2 YFSETQ. The CDR3 loop reads CASSRQVGEGETQYF. The CDR3 DNA follows: TGCGCCAGCAGCAGACAGGTTGGGGAAGGGGAGACCCAGTACTTC.

The chain combines TRBV10-3 with TRBJ2-5; D possibly corresponds to TRBD1 (6 bases). The V and J ends lost 2 bases and 2 bases respectively, with 12 bases between them. The CDR3 contains 15 residues. Germline V lookup: CDR1 ENHRY, CDR2 SYGVKD. The CDR3 nucleotides are TGTGCCATCAGTGAGAATTGGGGGCGTCAAGAGACCCAGTACTTC. As protein: CAISENWGRQETQYF.